The next 3 T cell receptor beta chains were all read from a single sample in a study of regulatory T cells in long-lasting Graves disease. Building of the TCR beta libraries involved iRepertoire HTBI primers and Arm-PCR of CDR3 regions. TCRdb used MiXCR to reprocess the multiplex PCR reads, holding one entry per CDR3 protein. The sample includes approximately 460,000 distinct CDR3 sequences, about a sixth of them seen just once. Time point in this sample: newly diagnosed GD, antithyroid drugs for less than 3 months. Preparation of the TCR library used RNA extracted from PBMCs. These data also formed part of another study, on T cells in Graves' hyperthyroidism and ophthalmopathy.

The sequencing here drew on peripheral blood mononuclear cells (PBMCs), taken at new diagnosis, from a patient treated with antithyroid drugs. These receptors were collected from a woman in her thirties with Graves disease.

As concerns this clonotype: A much larger clone differs by one base, so this may be a read error. The gene calls are TRBV5-5 and TRBJ1-1; D perhaps matches TRBD1 (5 bases). CDR3 size: 14 residues. Germline V gene data show CDR1 as SGHKS and CDR2 as YYEKEE (reference sequence). CDR3 nucleotide sequence: TGTGTCAGCAGCTTGGGGGGGAGGGAAATATCGGCTTTCTTT. The encoded protein is CVSSLGGREISAFF.

This clonotype is a singleton in its sample. V usage is TRBV6-5 and J usage is TRBJ2-6; D remains unclear. CDR1 is MNHEY, CDR2 SVGAGI, per germline. The CDR3 runs to 16 residues. Trimming took 0 bases from V and 2 from J, leaving 8 bases between them. In nucleotides, the CDR3 is TGTGCCAGCAGTTACTCGGGCGTGACTGGGGCCAACGTCCTGACTTTC. It codes for CASSYSGVTGANVLTF.

The rearrangement links TRBV4-2 to TRBJ2-1; TRBD2 matches at 11 bases. Germline values: CDR1 LGHNA, CDR2 YNFKEQ. This CDR3 contains 18 residues. After removal of 0 bases from V and 9 bases from J, the junction contained 13 bases not matched to a gene. The CDR3 sequence: CASSQDRVGTSGLFEQFF. The CDR3 bases are TGTGCCAGCAGCCAAGATAGAGTGGGGACTAGCGGCCTCTTTGAGCAGTTCTTC.